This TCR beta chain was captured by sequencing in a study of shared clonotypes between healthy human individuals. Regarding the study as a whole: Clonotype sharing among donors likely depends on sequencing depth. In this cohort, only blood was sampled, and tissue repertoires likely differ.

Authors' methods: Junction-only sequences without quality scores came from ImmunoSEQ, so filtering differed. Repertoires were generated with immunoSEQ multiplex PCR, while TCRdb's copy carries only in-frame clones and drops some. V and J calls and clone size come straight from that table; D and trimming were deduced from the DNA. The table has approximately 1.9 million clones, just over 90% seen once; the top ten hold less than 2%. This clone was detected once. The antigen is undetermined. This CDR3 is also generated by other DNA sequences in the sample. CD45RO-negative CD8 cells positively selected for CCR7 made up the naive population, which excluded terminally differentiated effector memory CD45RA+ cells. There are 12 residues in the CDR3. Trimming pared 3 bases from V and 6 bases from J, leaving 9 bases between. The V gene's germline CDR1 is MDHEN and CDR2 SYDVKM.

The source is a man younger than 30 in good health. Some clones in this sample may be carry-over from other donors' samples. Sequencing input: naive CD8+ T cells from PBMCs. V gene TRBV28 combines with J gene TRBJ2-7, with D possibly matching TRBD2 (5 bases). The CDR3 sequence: CASSLRVGEQYF. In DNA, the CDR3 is TGTGCCAGCAGTTTGAGGGTGGGCGAGCAGTACTTC.